This T cell receptor beta chain comes out of a study of early T cells in non-severe SARS-CoV-2 infection. In the study overall: Chains stayed unpaired after sequencing of bulk RNA from unsorted whole blood. Study observations and caveats: The matching step, a VDJdb search, favored anti-spike CD8 responses and missed private and CD4 specificities.

As concerns this clonotype: Its antigen is unidentified.

The V segment lost 2 bases and the J segment 8 bases; nucleotides outside the gene matches: 4. CDR1 SGHDT and CDR2 YYEEEE come from the germline V gene. This CDR3 is 14 amino acids long. Separate cDNA molecules each had unique molecular identifiers attached to them. Using its own MiXCR run on the 5' RACE reads, TCRdb lists one record per CDR3 protein. Of about 62,000 distinct CDR3 sequences listed, roughly a tenth are singletons. Sequenced: whole blood. This clonotype was sampled from an adult who was a healthcare worker with PCR-confirmed SARS-CoV-2 infection or an uninfected control (not recorded which). The chain employs TRBV5-6 and TRBJ2-1; TRBD2 aligns across 10 bases. CDR3: CASSLSGTSDEQFF. The CDR3 DNA follows: TGTGCCAGCAGCTTATCCGGGACTAGCGATGAGCAGTTCTTC.